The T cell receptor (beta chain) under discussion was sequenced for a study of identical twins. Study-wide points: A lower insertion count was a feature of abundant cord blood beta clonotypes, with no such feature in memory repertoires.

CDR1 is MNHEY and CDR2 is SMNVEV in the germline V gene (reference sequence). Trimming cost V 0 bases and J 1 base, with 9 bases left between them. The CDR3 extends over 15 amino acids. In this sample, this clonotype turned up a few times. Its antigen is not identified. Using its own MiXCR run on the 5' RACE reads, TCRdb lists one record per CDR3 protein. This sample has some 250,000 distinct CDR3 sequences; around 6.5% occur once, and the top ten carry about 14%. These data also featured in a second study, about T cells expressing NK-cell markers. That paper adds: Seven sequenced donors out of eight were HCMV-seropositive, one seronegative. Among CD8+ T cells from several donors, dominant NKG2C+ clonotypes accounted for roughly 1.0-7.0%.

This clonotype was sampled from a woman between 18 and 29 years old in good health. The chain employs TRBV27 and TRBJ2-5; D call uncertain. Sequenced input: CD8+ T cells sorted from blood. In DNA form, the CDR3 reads TGTGCCAGCAGTTTATCTCACAGTCTCCAAGAGACCCAGTACTTC. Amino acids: CASSLSHSLQETQYF.